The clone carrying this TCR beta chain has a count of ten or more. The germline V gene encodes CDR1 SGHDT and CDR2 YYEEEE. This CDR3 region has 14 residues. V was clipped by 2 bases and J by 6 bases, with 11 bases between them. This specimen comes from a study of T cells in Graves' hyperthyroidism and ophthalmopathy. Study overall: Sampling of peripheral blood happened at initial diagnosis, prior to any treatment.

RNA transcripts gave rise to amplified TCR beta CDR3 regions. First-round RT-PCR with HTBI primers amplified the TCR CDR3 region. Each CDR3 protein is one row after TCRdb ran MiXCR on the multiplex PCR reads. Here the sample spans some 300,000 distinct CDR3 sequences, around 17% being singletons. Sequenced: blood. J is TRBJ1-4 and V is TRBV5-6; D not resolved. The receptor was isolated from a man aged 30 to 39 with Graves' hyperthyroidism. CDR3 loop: CASSFWWVDEKLFF. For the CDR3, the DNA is TGTGCCAGCAGCTTTTGGTGGGTTGATGAAAAACTGTTTTTT.